The rows below give T cell receptor beta chains drawn from one sample of a study of regulatory T cells in long-lasting Graves disease. Using its own MiXCR run on the multiplex PCR reads, TCRdb lists one record per CDR3 protein. Of 300,000 to 400,000 distinct CDR3 sequences listed, 18% are singletons. The sample consisted of peripheral blood mononuclear cells (PBMCs), taken at new diagnosis, from a patient treated with antithyroid drugs. The receptor set was obtained from a female donor with Graves disease. The CDR3 runs from the conserved cysteine through the conserved F or W. Each record gives: J gene, D gene, V gene, clone size, CDR3 protein, CDR3 DNA. The D gene is left open where the match is weak. Clone size is shown for a subset of rows, as once, few, many or a class of expanded clone.

j_call: TRBJ2-4
d_call: .
v_call: TRBV5-1
clone_size: .
cdr3_aa: CASSLDSAPKNIQYF
cdr3_nt: TGCGCCAGCAGCTTGGACTCCGCCCCCAAAAACATTCAGTACTTC

j_call: TRBJ2-5
d_call: TRBD2
v_call: TRBV7-9
clone_size: few
cdr3_aa: CASSSWGLAGLETQYF
cdr3_nt: TGTGCCAGCAGCTCCTGGGGACTAGCGGGATTGGAGACCCAGTACTTC

j_call: TRBJ1-6
d_call: .
v_call: TRBV4-2
clone_size: many
cdr3_aa: CASSQGGGQGSYNSPLHF
cdr3_nt: TGTGCCAGCAGCCAAGGTGGGGGGCAGGGGTCCTATAATTCACCCCTCCACTTT

j_call: TRBJ2-7
d_call: .
v_call: TRBV5-1
clone_size: .
cdr3_aa: CASSLVFGSSYGQYF
cdr3_nt: TGCGCCAGCAGCTTGGTTTTCGGGAGCTCCTACGGGCAGTACTTC

j_call: TRBJ2-3
d_call: .
v_call: TRBV20-1
clone_size: .
cdr3_aa: CSARDADTQYF
cdr3_nt: TGCAGTGCTAGAGACGCAGATACGCAGTATTTT

j_call: TRBJ2-1
d_call: .
v_call: TRBV2
clone_size: many
cdr3_aa: CAREAPRWGNNGQFF
cdr3_nt: TGTGCCAGAGAGGCCCCACGTTGGGGGAACAATGGGCAGTTCTTC

j_call: TRBJ2-5
d_call: TRBD2
v_call: TRBV12-3/TRBV12-4
clone_size: few
cdr3_aa: CASSLGEGGIETQYF
cdr3_nt: TGTGCCAGCAGTTTAGGGGAGGGTGGTATAGAGACCCAGTACTTC

j_call: TRBJ2-3
d_call: .
v_call: TRBV6-1
clone_size: few
cdr3_aa: CASSGRTPTDTQYF
cdr3_nt: TGTGCCAGCAGTGGCCGGACCCCGACAGATACGCAGTATTTT

j_call: TRBJ2-7
d_call: .
v_call: TRBV6-1
clone_size: many
cdr3_aa: CASRSTGSYEQYF
cdr3_nt: TGTGCCAGCAGATCGACAGGCTCCTACGAGCAGTACTTC

j_call: TRBJ2-2
d_call: .
v_call: TRBV18
clone_size: .
cdr3_aa: CASSQERSGVNTGELFF
cdr3_nt: TGTGCCAGCTCTCAAGAAAGATCCGGGGTGAACACCGGGGAGCTGTTTTTT

j_call: TRBJ2-2
d_call: .
v_call: TRBV5-1
clone_size: many
cdr3_aa: CASSLTFDGTGELFF
cdr3_nt: TGCGCCAGCAGCTTGACCTTTGACGGGACCGGGGAGCTGTTTTTT

j_call: TRBJ2-5
d_call: TRBD2
v_call: TRBV28
clone_size: many
cdr3_aa: CASSWRLTSGIQETQYF
cdr3_nt: TGTGCCAGCAGCTGGCGGTTGACTAGCGGAATACAAGAGACCCAGTACTTC

j_call: TRBJ2-7
d_call: .
v_call: TRBV2
clone_size: many
cdr3_aa: CASSETRTAYEQYF
cdr3_nt: TGTGCCAGCAGTGAAACTAGGACGGCCTACGAGCAGTACTTC

j_call: TRBJ1-5
d_call: .
v_call: TRBV2
clone_size: many
cdr3_aa: CASSDRGLGNQPQHF
cdr3_nt: TGTGCCAGCAGTGATCGGGGGCTTGGCAATCAGCCCCAGCATTTT

j_call: TRBJ2-1
d_call: TRBD2
v_call: TRBV9
clone_size: .
cdr3_aa: CASGTRGSGTRDEQFF
cdr3_nt: TGTGCCAGCGGCACTCGAGGTAGCGGGACCCGGGATGAGCAGTTCTTC

j_call: TRBJ1-2
d_call: .
v_call: TRBV27
clone_size: .
cdr3_aa: CASSTAGDGYTF
cdr3_nt: TGTGCCAGCAGTACAGCAGGGGATGGCTACACCTTC

j_call: TRBJ1-1
d_call: .
v_call: TRBV5-6
clone_size: many
cdr3_aa: CASSLVPGPGAFF
cdr3_nt: TGTGCCAGCAGCTTGGTACCAGGGCCCGGAGCTTTCTTT

j_call: TRBJ2-1
d_call: .
v_call: TRBV3-1
clone_size: .
cdr3_aa: CASSQARESYNEQFF
cdr3_nt: TGTGCCAGCAGCCAGGCCAGGGAATCCTACAATGAGCAGTTCTTC

j_call: TRBJ2-5
d_call: .
v_call: TRBV2
clone_size: many
cdr3_aa: CASSDLGQTQETQYF
cdr3_nt: TGTGCCAGCAGTGACCTCGGACAGACCCAAGAGACCCAGTACTTC

j_call: TRBJ2-1
d_call: .
v_call: TRBV29-1
clone_size: many
cdr3_aa: CSVAHAGGAGEQFF
cdr3_nt: TGCAGCGTTGCCCACGCAGGGGGGGCCGGTGAGCAGTTCTTC

j_call: TRBJ2-1
d_call: TRBD2
v_call: TRBV19
clone_size: .
cdr3_aa: CASRSRGTSGNEQFF
cdr3_nt: TGTGCCAGTAGGAGCCGAGGGACTAGCGGGAATGAGCAGTTCTTC

j_call: TRBJ2-5
d_call: TRBD2
v_call: TRBV5-1
clone_size: many
cdr3_aa: CASSYPPAGVEQETQYF
cdr3_nt: TGCGCCAGCAGCTACCCCCCCGCGGGAGTGGAGCAAGAGACCCAGTACTTC

j_call: TRBJ1-1
d_call: .
v_call: TRBV3-1
clone_size: many
cdr3_aa: CASSQLPPEAFF
cdr3_nt: TGTGCCAGCAGCCAATTGCCCCCTGAAGCTTTCTTT

j_call: TRBJ2-5
d_call: .
v_call: TRBV9
clone_size: many
cdr3_aa: CASSRDAKTQYF
cdr3_nt: TGTGCCAGCTCCCGGGACGCAAAGACCCAGTACTTC

j_call: TRBJ2-1
d_call: TRBD1
v_call: TRBV5-1
clone_size: few
cdr3_aa: CASSLGDRENEQFF
cdr3_nt: TGCGCCAGCAGCTTAGGGGACAGGGAAAATGAGCAGTTCTTC

j_call: TRBJ1-5
d_call: .
v_call: TRBV28
clone_size: many
cdr3_aa: CASSFQGNSNQPQHF
cdr3_nt: TGTGCCAGCAGTTTTCAGGGAAATAGCAATCAGCCCCAGCATTTT

j_call: TRBJ2-1
d_call: .
v_call: TRBV7-9
clone_size: .
cdr3_aa: CASSLKSGSSYNEQFF
cdr3_nt: TGTGCCAGCAGCTTAAAAAGCGGTAGCTCCTACAATGAGCAGTTCTTC

j_call: TRBJ1-5
d_call: .
v_call: TRBV30
clone_size: .
cdr3_aa: CAWSRWGQPQHF
cdr3_nt: TGTGCCTGGAGTCGTTGGGGTCAGCCCCAGCATTTT

j_call: TRBJ1-6
d_call: .
v_call: TRBV27
clone_size: .
cdr3_aa: CASSHTTAEWNSPLHF
cdr3_nt: TGTGCCAGCAGTCACACCACCGCAGAGTGGAATTCACCCCTCCACTTT

j_call: TRBJ2-5
d_call: .
v_call: TRBV27
clone_size: many
cdr3_aa: CASSLSLTQETQYF
cdr3_nt: TGTGCCAGCAGTTTATCCTTAACACAAGAGACCCAGTACTTC

j_call: TRBJ2-7
d_call: .
v_call: TRBV20-1
clone_size: many
cdr3_aa: CSARGLAGYVNEQYF
cdr3_nt: TGCAGTGCTAGAGGGCTCGCGGGGTACGTGAACGAGCAGTACTTC

j_call: TRBJ2-2
d_call: .
v_call: TRBV30
clone_size: many
cdr3_aa: CAWSFGGNGELFF
cdr3_nt: TGTGCCTGGAGTTTCGGTGGGAACGGGGAGCTGTTTTTT

j_call: TRBJ2-1
d_call: .
v_call: TRBV5-6
clone_size: many
cdr3_aa: CASSLGGRGTNNEQFF
cdr3_nt: TGTGCCAGCAGCTTGGGCGGTAGGGGAACCAACAATGAGCAGTTCTTC

j_call: TRBJ2-7
d_call: .
v_call: TRBV28
clone_size: many
cdr3_aa: CASSSRDGAYEQYF
cdr3_nt: TGTGCCAGCAGTTCTCGGGACGGTGCCTACGAGCAGTACTTC

j_call: TRBJ2-1
d_call: .
v_call: TRBV12-5
clone_size: many
cdr3_aa: CASGLPIRDEQFF
cdr3_nt: TGTGCTAGTGGTTTGCCCATCAGGGATGAGCAGTTCTTC

j_call: TRBJ1-1
d_call: .
v_call: TRBV27
clone_size: many
cdr3_aa: CASSLRRGMNTEAFF
cdr3_nt: TGTGCCAGCAGTTTAAGAAGGGGGATGAACACTGAAGCTTTCTTT

j_call: TRBJ2-5
d_call: .
v_call: TRBV7-7
clone_size: many
cdr3_aa: CASSLVGQETQYF
cdr3_nt: TGTGCCAGCAGCTTAGTCGGTCAGGAGACCCAGTACTTC

j_call: TRBJ2-7
d_call: .
v_call: TRBV7-9
clone_size: .
cdr3_aa: CASSLDVIWNYEQYF
cdr3_nt: TGTGCCAGCAGCTTAGATGTGATTTGGAACTACGAGCAGTACTTC

j_call: TRBJ2-2
d_call: .
v_call: TRBV7-3
clone_size: few
cdr3_aa: CASSPTEGELFF
cdr3_nt: TGTGCCAGCAGCCCCACGGAGGGGGAGCTGTTTTTT

j_call: TRBJ2-7
d_call: .
v_call: TRBV7-2
clone_size: many
cdr3_aa: CASSMDGYEQYF
cdr3_nt: TGTGCCAGCAGCATGGACGGCTACGAGCAGTACTTC

j_call: TRBJ1-1
d_call: TRBD1
v_call: TRBV28
clone_size: .
cdr3_aa: CASSTPTGYTEAFF
cdr3_nt: TGTGCCAGCAGTACACCGACAGGGTACACTGAAGCTTTCTTT

j_call: TRBJ1-6
d_call: TRBD1
v_call: TRBV12-3/TRBV12-4
clone_size: many
cdr3_aa: CASSSAAGGNSPLHF
cdr3_nt: TGTGCCAGCAGTTCAGCGGCAGGGGGCAATTCACCCCTCCACTTT

j_call: TRBJ2-1
d_call: .
v_call: TRBV11-3
clone_size: many
cdr3_aa: CASSPPPIEQFF
cdr3_nt: TGTGCCAGCAGCCCTCCGCCCATTGAGCAGTTCTTC

j_call: TRBJ2-7
d_call: TRBD2
v_call: TRBV3-1
clone_size: few
cdr3_aa: CASSFGGGLAGRGYEQYF
cdr3_nt: TGTGCCAGCAGTTTCGGAGGGGGACTAGCGGGAAGGGGATACGAGCAGTACTTC

j_call: TRBJ2-7
d_call: TRBD1
v_call: TRBV28
clone_size: many
cdr3_aa: CAAAGQGTKQYF
cdr3_nt: TGTGCTGCCGCGGGACAGGGCACCAAGCAGTACTTC

j_call: TRBJ2-2
d_call: TRBD1
v_call: TRBV12-3/TRBV12-4
clone_size: many
cdr3_aa: CASSSPRGQGDHTGELFF
cdr3_nt: TGTGCCAGCAGTTCCCCGAGGGGACAGGGGGACCACACCGGGGAGCTGTTTTTT

j_call: TRBJ1-1
d_call: .
v_call: TRBV3-1
clone_size: many
cdr3_aa: CASSQGTPHTEAFF
cdr3_nt: TGTGCCAGCAGCCAAGGGACACCTCACACTGAAGCTTTCTTT

j_call: TRBJ2-1
d_call: .
v_call: TRBV7-9
clone_size: many
cdr3_aa: CASSLVLANSYNEQFF
cdr3_nt: TGTGCCAGCAGCTTAGTTCTAGCGAACTCCTACAATGAGCAGTTCTTC

j_call: TRBJ2-6
d_call: TRBD2
v_call: TRBV12-3/TRBV12-4
clone_size: many
cdr3_aa: CASSTPLLAGAVSGANVLTF
cdr3_nt: TGTGCCAGCAGCACCCCCCTACTAGCGGGAGCTGTCTCTGGGGCCAACGTCCTGACTTTC

j_call: TRBJ2-3
d_call: .
v_call: TRBV5-1
clone_size: many
cdr3_aa: CASGASVSTDTQYF
cdr3_nt: TGCGCCAGCGGGGCTAGCGTGAGCACAGATACGCAGTATTTT

j_call: TRBJ2-7
d_call: .
v_call: TRBV28
clone_size: many
cdr3_aa: CASRIQGLYEQYF
cdr3_nt: TGTGCCAGCAGGATACAGGGCCTCTACGAGCAGTACTTC

j_call: TRBJ1-6
d_call: .
v_call: TRBV7-8
clone_size: many
cdr3_aa: CASTGTIGSPLHF
cdr3_nt: TGTGCCAGCACCGGGACAATAGGCTCACCCCTCCACTTT

j_call: TRBJ2-7
d_call: .
v_call: TRBV9
clone_size: many
cdr3_aa: CASSVAGVDLTQYF
cdr3_nt: TGTGCCAGCAGCGTAGCCGGAGTCGACCTAACGCAGTACTTC

j_call: TRBJ2-2
d_call: .
v_call: TRBV12-3/TRBV12-4
clone_size: many
cdr3_aa: CATRGLWDTGELFF
cdr3_nt: TGTGCCACACGGGGGTTATGGGACACCGGGGAGCTGTTTTTT

j_call: TRBJ2-7
d_call: .
v_call: TRBV6-2/TRBV6-3
clone_size: many
cdr3_aa: CASSFGGGRSTPEQYF
cdr3_nt: TGTGCCAGCAGTTTCGGAGGTGGGCGATCCACCCCCGAGCAGTACTTC